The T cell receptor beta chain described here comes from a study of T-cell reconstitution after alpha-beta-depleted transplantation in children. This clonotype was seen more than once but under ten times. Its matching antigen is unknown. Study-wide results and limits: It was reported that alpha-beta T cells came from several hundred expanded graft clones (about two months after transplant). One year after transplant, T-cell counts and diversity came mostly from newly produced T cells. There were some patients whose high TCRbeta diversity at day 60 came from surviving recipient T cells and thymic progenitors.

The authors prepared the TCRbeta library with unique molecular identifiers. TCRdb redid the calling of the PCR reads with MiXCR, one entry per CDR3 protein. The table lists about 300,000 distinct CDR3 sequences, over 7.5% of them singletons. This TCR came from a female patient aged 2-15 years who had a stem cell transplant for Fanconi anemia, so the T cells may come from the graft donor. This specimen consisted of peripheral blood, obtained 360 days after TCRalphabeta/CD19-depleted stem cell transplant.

The CDR3 spells CASSWTGSLFGYTF. The CDR3 nucleotides read TGTGCCAGCAGTTGGACAGGGAGCCTATTTGGCTACACCTTC. This rearrangement joins TRBV6-5 to TRBJ1-2; 8 bases are shared with TRBD1. J was trimmed by 7 bases and V by 4 bases; bases with no gene match: 8. The CDR3 has 14 residues. Germline CDR1 MNHEY, CDR2 SVGAGI.